The clone carrying this TCR beta chain came up many times. Trimming shortened V by 0 bases and J by 9 bases, and 9 bases separated the two germline ends. Germline V gene lookup returns CDR1 MNHEY and CDR2 SVGAGI. The CDR3 loop spans 14 amino acids. The sample belongs to a study of T cell repertoires in cytomegalovirus infection. Study summary: Public TCR beta signatures were indicative of both CMV infection and a matching HLA type.

TCRdb processed the reads anew with MiXCR; each CDR3 protein has one entry. The table lists hundreds of thousands of distinct CDR3 sequences, about 17% of them singletons. The V call is TRBV6-5, the J call TRBJ1-6, with D hard to call. Sequencing was carried out using PBMCs. The TCR was taken from a human donor in good health (CMV status not recorded). Some clones in this sample may be carry-over from other donors' samples. The DNA for the CDR3 is TGTGCCAGCAGTTACTCCCCGGGGAGTTCACCCCTCCACTTT. Translation gives CASSYSPGSSPLHF.